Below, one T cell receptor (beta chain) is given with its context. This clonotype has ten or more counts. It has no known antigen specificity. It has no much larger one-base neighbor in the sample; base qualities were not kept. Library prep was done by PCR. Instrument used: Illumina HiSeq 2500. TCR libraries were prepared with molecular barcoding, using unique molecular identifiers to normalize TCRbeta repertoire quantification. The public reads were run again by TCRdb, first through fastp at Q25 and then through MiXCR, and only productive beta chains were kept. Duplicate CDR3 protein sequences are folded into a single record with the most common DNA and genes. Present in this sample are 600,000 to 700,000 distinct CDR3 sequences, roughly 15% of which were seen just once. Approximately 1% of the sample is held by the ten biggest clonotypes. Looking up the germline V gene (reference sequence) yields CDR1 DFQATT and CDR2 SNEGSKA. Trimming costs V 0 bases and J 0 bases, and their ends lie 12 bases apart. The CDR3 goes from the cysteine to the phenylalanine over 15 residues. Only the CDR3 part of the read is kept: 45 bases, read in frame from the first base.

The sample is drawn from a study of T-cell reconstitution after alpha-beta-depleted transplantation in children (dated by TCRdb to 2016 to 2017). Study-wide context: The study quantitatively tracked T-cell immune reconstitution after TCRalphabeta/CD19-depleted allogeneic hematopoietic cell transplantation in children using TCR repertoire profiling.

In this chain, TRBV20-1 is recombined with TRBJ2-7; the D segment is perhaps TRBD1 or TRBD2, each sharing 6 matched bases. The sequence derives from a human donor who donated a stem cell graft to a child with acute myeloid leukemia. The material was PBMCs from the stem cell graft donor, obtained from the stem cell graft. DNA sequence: TGCAGTGCTAGAGATAGGGGGGCTCGCTCCTACGAGCAGTACTTC. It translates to CSARDRGARSYEQYF.